This T cell receptor (beta chain) stems from a study of human T cells and chemical hapten exposure. Study-wide points: In comparison with controls, expanded TCRs gave rise to a significantly larger number of large CDR3 similarity clusters. Higher patch test scores went with higher counts of PT1 expanded TCRs.

The V gene end was trimmed by 2 bases and the J gene end by 0 bases; junction bases not matched to a gene: 12. The V gene's germline CDR1 is GTSNPN and CDR2 SVGIG (reference sequence). This CDR3 spans 17 amino acids. Regarding this clonotype: Its antigen is unidentified.

Sample time point: patch test 3, about 24 weeks after DPC sensitization. Treatment of the sample: therapeutic diphenylcyclopropenone sensitization with weekly scalp DPC. Donation of samples came from alopecia patients who were 18 to 70 years old and suitable for DPC. TCRdb re-called the RACE reads through MiXCR, storing one row per CDR3 protein. The table records under 55,000 distinct CDR3 sequences, 9.9% of them present only once. V and J are TRBV30 and TRBJ1-1; TRBD1 aligns across 7 bases. Sequences were derived from whole blood, sampled in connection with sensitization to the hapten diphenylcyclopropenone (DPC). This clonotype was sampled from a woman aged 40-49 years with alopecia areata. Some clones in this sample may be carry-over from other donors' samples. CDR3: CAWSFDRDFTMNTEAFF. CDR3 sequence (DNA): TGTGCCTGGAGTTTCGACAGGGACTTTACAATGAACACTGAAGCTTTCTTT.